Below are 2 T cell receptor beta chains sequenced from a single sample in a study of cytomegalovirus exposure and HLA in healthy donors (dated by TCRdb to 2015 to 2018). Library generation was performed with the immunoSEQ multiplex PCR assay. A mixture of 60 forward primers for TCR Vbeta segments and 13 reverse primers for TCR Jbeta segments was used in the multiplex PCR. Entries here come from immuneACCESS through TCRdb and include only in-frame sequences with V and J called. Some clones fail to appear in such tables; in the studies checked, an unresolved V gene covers under half of the shortfall, and the cause of the remainder is unknown. The sample contains 100,000 to 150,000 clones, about 83% of them found a single time. Together, the top ten hold 3.6% of the sample. Sequences were obtained from PBMCs. The receptors shown here come from a woman aged 35 to 49 in good health and CMV-seropositive.

J is TRBJ2-3 and V is TRBV13; maybe TRBD2 (6 bases). Germline V CDR1 and CDR2: PRHDT, FYEKMQ (reference sequence). The CDR3 runs 17 residues. V gave up 4 bases and J gave up 0 bases, with 17 bases separating them. The CDR3 reads CASSSTGERPSTDTQYF. In nucleotides, the CDR3 is TGTGCCAGCAGCTCGACGGGAGAGCGACCTAGCACAGATACGCAGTATTTT.

The chain carries TRBV12-5 and TRBJ1-1; 9 nucleotides match TRBD1. Germline V gene lookup returns CDR1 LGHNT and CDR2 FRNRAP. The CDR3 runs to 17 residues. Trimming cost V 5 bases and J 2 bases; bases outside gene matches: 12. CDR3 protein: CASGRGPGQGLNTEAFF. The CDR3 DNA is TGTGCTAGTGGTAGAGGCCCGGGACAGGGACTAAACACTGAAGCTTTCTTT.